This TCR beta chain was obtained from a study of immune heterogeneity within non-small cell lung tumors (dated by TCRdb to between 2017 and 2018). As for the study more broadly: Histology comprised several squamous cell carcinomas, 10 non-squamous carcinomas and 1 tumor not otherwise specified. Neoantigen binding to each patient's HLA alleles was predicted with netMHCpan-3.0 for mutant peptides of 8 to 11 amino acids. To look at intratumoral immune heterogeneity, the study ran whole-exome sequencing, RNA-seq and TCR beta repertoire sequencing on several spatially distinct regions taken from every NSCLC tumor. Transcriptome data were available for just roughly 40 loci from around twelve patients, whereas TCR repertoire analysis spanned roughly 56 tumor loci from some 16 patients.

For the TCR template, genomic DNA was extracted from bulk tumor tissue, and approximately 600 ng of gDNA was amplified for each sample. Multiple biopsies per primary tumor were taken during surgery, spaced as far apart as possible within the tumor mass. The study cohort was described as untreated and was composed of newly diagnosed NSCLC cases undergoing curative surgery. The donors were roughly 15 patients with newly diagnosed non-small cell lung cancer who were having surgery with curative intent. The resected tumor masses were reviewed by two independent pathologists. Only high-quality DNA and RNA samples were carried forward to sequencing. CDR1 and CDR2 are drawn from the germline V gene: MDHEN, SYDVKM. Reading from cysteine to phenylalanine, the CDR3 counts 16 amino acids. CDR3 DNA only is kept here, 48 bases in frame from base 1. V is trimmed back by 8 bases and J by 1 base, and the junction contains 10 bases that no gene match accounts for.

The paper's findings and limits, for the study overall: For the most part, high-frequency TCR beta clonotypes differed from one individual patient to another. A moderate positive correlation (R approximately 0.35), which was statistically significant, linked local T-cell repertoire clonality to local tumor mutational burden. Within a patient, identical dominant CDR3B clonotypes were found to recur across loci, yet unique high-frequency clones were also harbored in different tumor locations.

The TCR beta CDR3 region was amplified with a multiplex PCR system, in which a first round of nine to eleven cycles was run using 32 V-gene forward and 13 J-gene reverse primers. First-round PCR used a QIAGEN Multiplex PCR Kit, and primer sequences were filed in Chinese patent CN105087789A. Illumina universal primers were attached in a second round of PCR run with the Phusion High-Fidelity PCR Kit. Sequencing of the TCR libraries was done on the Illumina HiSeq X Ten platform in paired-end mode with a 151 bp read length. The study's own analysis went as follows. Reads without multiplex PCR primers were removed using Cutadapt, read pairs were merged using PEAR, and CDR3 regions were called using MiXCR with default settings. Repertoire diversity was assessed by Shannon entropy, and clonality was calculated as one minus the Shannon entropy divided by the ln of the count of productive unique sequences. Clonotypes at a frequency of at least 0.5% were defined as dominant or high-frequency T-cell clones. TCRdb passed the public sequencing reads through fastp at Q25 and MiXCR, retaining productive beta sequences. Entries are consolidated by CDR3 protein sequence, retaining the most common genes and DNA. TCRdb's processing, not the study's, gives the V and J calls here. The sample has under 14,000 distinct CDR3 sequences on record, about a fifth of them singletons. Approximately 4% of the sample goes to the ten largest clones.

A word on this clonotype: Its antigen remains undetermined. Base qualities are not provided; no much larger clone lies one nucleotide away.

Sequenced: lung tumor tissue. The chain is assembled from TRBV28 and TRBJ1-5; 8 junctional bases match TRBD1. The receptor's source is a man aged 55 to 70 with non-small cell lung cancer. The sequenced DNA: TGTGCCAGCGCTTCAGGGGGCAGGGGGAGCAATCAGCCCCAGCATTTT. Its product reads: CASASGGRGSNQPQHF.